The 8 T cell receptor beta chains in this list originate from one sample, sequenced in a study of PD-1 blockade in classical Hodgkin lymphoma. The method was immunoSEQ multiplex PCR; TCRdb's version includes in-frame clones alone and lacks a portion of them. This sample yields roughly 70,000 clones, of which 85% to 95% are seen a single time; 2% to 3% belongs to the top ten. Time point noted: newly diagnosed, previously untreated cHL patient sample. Sample: peripheral blood mononuclear cells (PBMCs). These receptor sequences come from a human donor with classical Hodgkin lymphoma.

The chain uses TRBV11-2 and TRBJ2-7; 8 nucleotides line up with TRBD2. Looked up from germline, CDR1 is SGHAT and CDR2 is FQNNGV. V lost 5 bases and J lost 1; bases outside the gene matches: 10. The length of the CDR3 is 16 residues. The CDR3 loop reads CASSQEATSASYEQYF. The CDR3, as DNA: TGTGCCAGCAGCCAAGAAGCGACTAGCGCATCCTACGAGCAGTACTTC.

This clone has a handful of counts. The rearrangement joins TRBV5-5 to TRBJ2-7, with no clear D. The CDR3 has 13 amino acids. CDR1 is SGHKS and CDR2 is YYEKEE in the germline V gene (reference sequence). Trimming pared 2 bases from V and 4 bases from J, leaving 10 bases between. CDR3 in DNA: TGTGCCAGCAGCTTTTGGACGGATTACGAGCAGTACTTC. As protein: CASSFWTDYEQYF.

The CDR3 protein is CASSRIAPRGQYF. CDR3 bases: TGTGCCAGCAGCAGAATAGCACCAAGGGGGCAGTACTTC. This chain uses TRBV21-1 with TRBJ2-7; TRBD1 is the table's D call and was not checked against the DNA. TRBV21-1 is reported as a pseudogene. This CDR3 has 13 residues.

The gene calls are TRBV27 and TRBJ2-7; the D gene is possibly TRBD1 (5 bases). Germline loops: CDR1 MNHEY, CDR2 SMNVEV (reference sequence). This CDR3 spans 15 amino acids. Deletions cut 6 bases from V and 1 base from J, with 16 bases between. The CDR3 loop reads CASRPGAFGSYEQYF. In nucleotides, the CDR3 is TGTGCCAGCAGGCCTGGGGCCTTCGGATCCTACGAGCAGTACTTC.

J is TRBJ2-2 and V is TRBV2; 7 positions match TRBD2. V gave up 8 bases and J gave up 4 bases; unmatched junction bases: 10. The CDR3 contains 15 residues. Germline lookup yields CDR1 SNHLY and CDR2 FYNNEI. CDR3 residues: CASREGGRTTGELFF. The DNA for the CDR3 is TGTGCCAGCCGAGAGGGAGGGCGGACCACCGGGGAGCTGTTTTTT.

The CDR3 protein is CASSDRGTYGYTF. CDR3 nucleotides: TGTGCCAGCAGTGACAGGGGTACCTATGGCTACACCTTC. The J gene is TRBJ1-2, the V gene TRBV2, with D possibly TRBD1 on 6 matching bases. Germline V gene data show CDR1 as SNHLY and CDR2 as FYNNEI. The CDR3 is made up of 13 amino acids. The ends were cut back, 3 bases at V and 4 bases at J, with 9 bases in the middle.

The J gene is TRBJ1-1, the V gene TRBV5-1; 7 bases match TRBD1. J lost 4 bases, V lost 6 bases, and 15 bases had no gene match. CDR3 size: 16 residues. From germline, CDR1 is SGHRS and CDR2 YFSETQ. CDR3 amino acids: CASKESGGPMGTEAFF. Here the CDR3 DNA reads TGCGCCAGCAAGGAGTCAGGGGGGCCCATGGGCACTGAAGCTTTCTTT.

The V gene is TRBV7-2, the J gene TRBJ1-5, with TRBD1 as a possible D gene (5 bases). Germline CDR1 is SGHTA and CDR2 is FQGNSA. Deletions cut 1 base from V and 4 bases from J, with 11 bases between. The CDR3 runs 15 residues. The chain's CDR3 is CASSLVPGGNQPQHF. In nucleotides, the CDR3 is TGTGCCAGCAGCTTAGTACCGGGGGGGAATCAGCCCCAGCATTTT. Drawing the rest from reference TRBV7-2 and TRBJ1-5, the complete variable domain is GAGVSQSPSNKVTEKGKDVELRCDPISGHTALYWYRQSLGQGLEFLIYFQGNSAPDKSGLPSDRFSAERTGGSVSTLTIQRTQQEDSAVYLCASSLVPGGNQPQHFGDGTRLSIL.